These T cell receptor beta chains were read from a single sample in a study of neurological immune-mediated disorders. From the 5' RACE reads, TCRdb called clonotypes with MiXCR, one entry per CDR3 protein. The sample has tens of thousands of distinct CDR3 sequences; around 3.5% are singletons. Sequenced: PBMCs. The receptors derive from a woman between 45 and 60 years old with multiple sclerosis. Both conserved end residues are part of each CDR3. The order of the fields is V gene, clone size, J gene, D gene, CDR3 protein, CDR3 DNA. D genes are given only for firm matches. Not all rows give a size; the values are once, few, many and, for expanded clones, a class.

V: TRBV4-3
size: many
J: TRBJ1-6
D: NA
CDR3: CASSQAPGTGSGNSPLHF
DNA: TGCGCCAGCAGCCAGGCTCCTGGGACGGGGTCGGGGAATTCACCCCTCCACTTT

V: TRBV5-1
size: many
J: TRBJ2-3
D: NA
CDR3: CASSLVGVRSTDTQYF
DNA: TGCGCCAGCAGCTTGGTTGGGGTCAGGAGCACAGATACGCAGTATTTT

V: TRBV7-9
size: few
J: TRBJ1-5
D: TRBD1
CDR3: CASSSQGEIGQPQHF
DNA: TGTGCCAGCAGCTCACAGGGGGAGATCGGTCAGCCCCAGCATTTT

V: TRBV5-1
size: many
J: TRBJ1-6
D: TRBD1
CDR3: CASSGDRDSPLHF
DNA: TGCGCCAGCAGCGGGGACAGGGACTCACCCCTCCACTTT

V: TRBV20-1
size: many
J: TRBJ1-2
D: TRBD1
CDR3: CSATPLGTGVYGYTF
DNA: TGCAGTGCTACACCGCTTGGGACAGGGGTATATGGCTACACCTTC

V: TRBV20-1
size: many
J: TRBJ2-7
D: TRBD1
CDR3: CSAREPGQGIYEQYF
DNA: TGCAGTGCTAGAGAACCAGGACAGGGGATCTACGAGCAGTACTTC

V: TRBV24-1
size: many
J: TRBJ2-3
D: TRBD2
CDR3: CATSDPLAGGSQRYTDTQYF
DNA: TGTGCCACCAGTGATCCCCTAGCGGGGGGCTCTCAGAGGTACACAGATACGCAGTATTTT

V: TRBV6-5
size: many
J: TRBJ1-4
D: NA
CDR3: CASRPIHENNEKLFF
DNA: TGTGCCAGCAGGCCCATCCATGAAAATAATGAAAAACTGTTTTTT

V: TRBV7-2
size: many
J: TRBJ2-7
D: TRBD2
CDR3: CASSYERGTTYEQYF
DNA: TGTGCCAGCAGCTACGAGCGGGGTACAACCTACGAGCAGTACTTC

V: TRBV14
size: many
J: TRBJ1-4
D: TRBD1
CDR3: CASSRSGQVREKLFF
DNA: TGTGCCAGCAGCCGGTCGGGACAGGTCAGGGAAAAACTGTTTTTT

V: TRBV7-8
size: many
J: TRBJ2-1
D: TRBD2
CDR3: CASSFPGGGGDEQFF
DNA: TGTGCCAGCAGCTTTCCCGGGGGGGGCGGGGATGAGCAGTTCTTC

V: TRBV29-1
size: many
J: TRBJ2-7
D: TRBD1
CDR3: CSVVGGDRAYEQYF
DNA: TGCAGCGTTGTGGGGGGGGACAGGGCCTACGAGCAGTACTTC

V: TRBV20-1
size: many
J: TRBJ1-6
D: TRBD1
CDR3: CSARGTGWDNSPLHF
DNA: TGCAGTGCTAGGGGGACAGGATGGGATAATTCACCCCTCCACTTT

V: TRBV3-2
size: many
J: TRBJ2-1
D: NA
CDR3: CASSQDDSGREPFF
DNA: TGTGCCAGCAGCCAAGATGATTCCGGGAGGGAACCGTTCTTC

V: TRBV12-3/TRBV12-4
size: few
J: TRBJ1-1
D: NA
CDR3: CASSSVIHEAFF
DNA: TGTGCCAGCAGTTCTGTGATCCATGAAGCTTTCTTT

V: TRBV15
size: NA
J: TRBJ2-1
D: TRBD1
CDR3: CATSGQGGYNEQFF
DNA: TGTGCCACCAGCGGACAGGGGGGTTACAATGAGCAGTTCTTC

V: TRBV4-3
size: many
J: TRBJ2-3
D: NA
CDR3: CASSQEDAGTDTQYF
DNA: TGCGCCAGCAGCCAAGAGGACGCAGGTACAGATACGCAGTATTTT

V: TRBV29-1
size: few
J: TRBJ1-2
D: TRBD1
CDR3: CSARGAYGYTF
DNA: TGCAGCGCCAGGGGGGCGTATGGCTACACCTTC

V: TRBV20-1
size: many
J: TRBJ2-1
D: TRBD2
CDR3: CSAWGLANEQFF
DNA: TGCAGTGCATGGGGACTAGCGAATGAGCAGTTCTTC

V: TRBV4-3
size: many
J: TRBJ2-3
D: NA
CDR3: CASSQVHGGPTDTQYF
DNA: TGCGCCAGCAGCCAAGTACACGGGGGCCCCACAGATACGCAGTATTTT

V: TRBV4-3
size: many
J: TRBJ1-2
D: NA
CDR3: CASSQDTAYYGYTF
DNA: TGCGCCAGCAGCCAAGATACAGCCTACTATGGCTACACCTTC

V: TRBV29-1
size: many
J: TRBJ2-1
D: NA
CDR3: CSVLKGARANEQFF
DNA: TGCAGCGTTCTAAAAGGGGCGAGGGCAAATGAGCAGTTCTTC

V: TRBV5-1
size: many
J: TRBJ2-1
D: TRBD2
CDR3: CASSLTSADWDEQFF
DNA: TGCGCCAGCAGCTTGACTAGCGCGGATTGGGATGAGCAGTTCTTC

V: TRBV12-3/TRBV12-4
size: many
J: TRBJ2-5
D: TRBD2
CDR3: CASSFLTGGPKETQYF
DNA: TGTGCCAGCAGTTTTCTAACGGGGGGTCCGAAAGAGACCCAGTACTTC

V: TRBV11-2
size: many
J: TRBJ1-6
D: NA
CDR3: CASSLDPGPNSPLHF
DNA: TGTGCCAGCAGCTTAGACCCGGGACCTAATTCACCCCTCCACTTT

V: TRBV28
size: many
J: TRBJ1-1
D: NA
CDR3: CASSPAGSRTEAFF
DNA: TGTGCCAGCAGTCCCGCAGGGTCCCGAACTGAAGCTTTCTTT

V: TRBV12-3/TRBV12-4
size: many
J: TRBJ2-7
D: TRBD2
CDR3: CASSLAGGPREQYF
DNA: TGTGCCAGCAGCCTAGCGGGGGGGCCTCGAGAGCAGTACTTC